The TCR beta chain under discussion was sequenced for a study of monozygotic twins with inflammatory bowel disease (dated by TCRdb to between 2018 and 2020). Regarding the research as a whole: The complete study included approximately 28 monozygotic twin pairs: 19 IBD-discordant Danish pairs and nine German pairs, of which four were IBD-concordant and five were IBD-discordant. Within discordant pairs, disease-associated traits were sought mainly by comparing IBD patients with their genetically identical healthy co-twins. Each individual had, on average, about 151 000 unique TCRalpha sequences and 181 000 unique TCRbeta sequences available for analysis. What the study reported, not specific to this receptor: No single strong signal or clonotype linked to IBD turned up in the results, so the idea that one exists was not supported. IBD patients had lower TCRbeta repertoire diversity, measured by the inverse Simpson index, than their healthy co-twins. Compared with healthy twins, IBD patients shared fewer clonotypes with other individuals, and the difference was most pronounced in patients with signs of disease activity. No difference in repertoire similarity was observed between concordant and discordant twins, possibly owing to limited statistical power. Different T cell subtypes could not be distinguished in the analysis. Background noise and inter-individual variability may have been introduced into the repertoires by the differing immunosuppressive treatments among patients.

The CDR3 sequence holds 14 residues, the cysteine and phenylalanine included. The nucleotide record is missing. For CDR1 and CDR2, the germline V gene lists SGHAT and FQNNGV. With regard to this clonotype: No antigen is known for it.

The library was prepared using 5' RACE. For each TCR library, 3,000 to 4,000 ng of total RNA was used. For each sample, cDNA was synthesized in eight separate reactions using SMARTScribe reverse transcriptase. During cDNA synthesis, template switching was used to introduce unique molecular identifiers that contained a 6-nucleotide sample barcode. Two nested PCRs of about 15 and 9 cycles amplified the TCRalpha and TCRbeta cDNA, and bead purification followed each PCR. Before amplification, the cDNA was treated with uracil DNA-glycosylase and purified using the QIAquick PCR purification kit. The second PCR was the step at which Illumina TruSeq-compatible adapters and sample-specific barcodes were added. Library quality and concentration were checked on TapeStation and Qubit, and libraries were pooled at around 4.9 ng each. The pooled libraries were sequenced with 2 x 100 bp reads and custom sequencing primers on an Illumina HiSeq2500 single-index Rapid Run. Per the original workflow: MiGEC version 1.2.6 was used for UMI-based consensus assembly to correct PCR and sequencing errors. MiXCR version 2.1.1 was used to carry out V(D)J alignment, clonotype assembly and CDR3 extraction. Gene usage, clonotype sharing and MAIT/NKT TCR abundance were normalised by analysing the top 1000, 10 000 and 20 000 clonotypes per sample. After downsampling to 27 000 UMIs, diversity was calculated as the inverse Simpson index using the vegan R package. Paired Mann-Whitney U tests were applied to discordant twin pairs, with Benjamini-Hochberg correction for multiple testing. TCRdb reprocessed the public reads and reports one entry per CDR3 protein sequence, without DNA. TCRdb, rather than the study authors, made the V and J calls. The sample has about 150,000 distinct CDR3 sequences on record. The biggest ten clones account for over 1% of the sample.

From each donor, a roughly 2.5 ml peripheral blood sample was collected into PAXgene tubes and stored at -80 degrees C. Total RNA was isolated from whole blood with the PAXgene blood miRNA kit on an automated QIAcube, without T cell sorting. Peripheral blood from monozygotic twin pairs, either concordant or discordant for inflammatory bowel disease, underwent deep TCRalpha and TCRbeta repertoire profiling that used unique molecular barcoding. For every twin pair, smoking habits were documented, and each individual was categorised as a current, former or never smoker. This TCR was recovered from a human donor with ulcerative colitis or Crohn's disease, or a healthy co-twin of an affected twin (not recorded which). Sequencing was performed on blood. The sequence is built from TRBV11-2 and TRBJ2-3; the D call from TCRdb, TRBD1, cannot be confirmed without DNA. The CDR3 has the sequence CASSSARHTDTQYF.